The text below deals with one T cell receptor (beta chain). This entry comes from a study of blood T cell repertoires in COVID-19. Across the study: Italy, Spain and the United States were the sources of the convalescent and acute COVID-19 samples. PBMCs, B-cell-depleted T cells, or T cells provided the cDNA or gDNA that made up the material.

The participants were between roughly 18 and 90 years old and came from about two dozen US areas. Trimming removed 4 bases at V and 5 bases at J, with 9 bases between. CDR3 length equals 13 residues. The germline V gene encodes CDR1 KGHSH and CDR2 LQKENI. Authors' analysis steps: Amplifying reference gene primers gave estimates of nucleated cell counts. Here immunoSEQ multiplex PCR was the method, and the copy in TCRdb shows in-frame clones only, minus some. Clonal size and the V and J genes are those of that table, whereas D and trimming came from the DNA. Here the sample spans over 110,000 clones, 75% to 90% being singletons.

The sample comprised PBMCs or T cells enriched from blood (not recorded which). The chain carries TRBV18 and TRBJ2-1, with a possible D match to TRBD2 (5 bases). This clonotype was obtained from a man aged 45-65 years in a cohort exposed to, infected with or recovered from COVID-19 (not recorded which). CDR3 protein: CASSRGGDNEQFF. The CDR3 region has the DNA TGTGCCAGCTCACGAGGAGGAGACAATGAGCAGTTCTTC.